This paragraph covers one T cell receptor (beta chain) sequence. Its antigen is not identified. The sample comes from a study of cytomegalovirus exposure and HLA in healthy donors. Findings and caveats of the study: Confirmation in vitro established that three CMV-associated chains were specific for CMV antigens. A later analysis found most CMV-associated TCR beta chains apparently HLA-restricted. Earlier analysis yielded a pattern in which most TCR beta V segments were productive about 90% or about 30% of the time.

Between the trimmed V and J ends, which lost 2 bases and 4 bases, there was a span of 14 bases. CDR1 MGHDK and CDR2 SYGVNS come from the germline V gene. The CDR3 is made up of 15 amino acids. The primer mix had 60 Vbeta and 13 Jbeta primers. Profiling relied on immunoSEQ multiplex PCR, and the TCRdb table lists in-frame clones only, not all of them. The table lists more than 110,000 clones, over 60% of them singletons. The sequence was obtained from a man aged 35 to 55 in good health and CMV-seropositive. The chain couples TRBV25-1 to TRBJ1-1; perhaps TRBD1 as D (6 bases). Sequenced material: PBMCs. CDR3 coding DNA: TGTGCCAGCAGTGAAATCGGGGTAGGGGGCACTGAAGCTTTCTTT. Its protein product is CASSEIGVGGTEAFF.